This is a list of T cell receptor beta chains from one sample in a study of CD8 T cells in Susac syndrome. In TCRdb, the immunoSEQ multiplex PCR reads were re-called with MiXCR into one record per CDR3 protein. Of around 90,000 distinct CDR3 sequences listed, 90% to 97% are singletons. Material: CD8+ T cells from PBMCs. The receptors shown here come from a human donor with Susac syndrome. Each CDR3 is given with its conserved first and last residue. The order of the fields is V gene, J gene, D gene, clone size, CDR3 protein, CDR3 DNA. The D gene is left open where the match is weak. Some rows mark clone size as missing; the rest say once, few, many or name a class of expanded clone.

v_gene: TRBV3-1
j_gene: TRBJ1-1
d_gene: NA
abundance: NA
CDR3aa: CASSQAAEAFF
CDR3nt: TGTGCCAGCAGCCAAGCGGCGGAAGCTTTCTTT

v_gene: TRBV24-1
j_gene: TRBJ1-5
d_gene: NA
abundance: NA
CDR3aa: CATGGSSGQPQHF
CDR3nt: TGTGCCACAGGGGGGAGTTCGGGCCAGCCCCAGCATTTT

v_gene: TRBV15
j_gene: TRBJ2-3
d_gene: NA
abundance: NA
CDR3aa: CATSTLSTQYF
CDR3nt: TGTGCCACCAGCACCCTTTCTACGCAGTATTTT

v_gene: TRBV27
j_gene: TRBJ1-3
d_gene: NA
abundance: NA
CDR3aa: CASSRADSRLGNTIYF
CDR3nt: TGTGCCAGCAGTCGTGCGGACAGCCGGCTGGGGAACACCATATATTTT

v_gene: TRBV6-5
j_gene: TRBJ1-2
d_gene: NA
abundance: once
CDR3aa: CASSYSQTYGYTF
CDR3nt: TGTGCCAGCAGTTACTCCCAGACTTATGGCTACACCTTC

v_gene: TRBV20-1
j_gene: TRBJ2-3
d_gene: NA
abundance: once
CDR3aa: CSARRWGGEDTQYF
CDR3nt: TGCAGTGCTAGAAGGTGGGGGGGCGAAGATACGCAGTATTTT

v_gene: TRBV30
j_gene: TRBJ1-3
d_gene: TRBD1
abundance: NA
CDR3aa: CAWSPLQGYGNTIYF
CDR3nt: TGTGCCTGGAGCCCATTACAGGGGTACGGAAACACCATATATTTT

v_gene: TRBV20-1
j_gene: TRBJ2-1
d_gene: NA
abundance: NA
CDR3aa: CSASGPPQFF
CDR3nt: TGCAGTGCTAGCGGACCCCCGCAGTTCTTC

v_gene: TRBV5-4
j_gene: TRBJ2-5
d_gene: TRBD2
abundance: NA
CDR3aa: CASSPVRTSGGQETQYF
CDR3nt: TGTGCCAGCAGCCCCGTACGGACTAGCGGGGGGCAAGAGACCCAGTACTTC

v_gene: TRBV11-2
j_gene: TRBJ1-2
d_gene: NA
abundance: NA
CDR3aa: CASSPGPRGGYGYTF
CDR3nt: TGTGCCAGCAGCCCAGGCCCGCGCGGGGGCTATGGCTACACCTTC